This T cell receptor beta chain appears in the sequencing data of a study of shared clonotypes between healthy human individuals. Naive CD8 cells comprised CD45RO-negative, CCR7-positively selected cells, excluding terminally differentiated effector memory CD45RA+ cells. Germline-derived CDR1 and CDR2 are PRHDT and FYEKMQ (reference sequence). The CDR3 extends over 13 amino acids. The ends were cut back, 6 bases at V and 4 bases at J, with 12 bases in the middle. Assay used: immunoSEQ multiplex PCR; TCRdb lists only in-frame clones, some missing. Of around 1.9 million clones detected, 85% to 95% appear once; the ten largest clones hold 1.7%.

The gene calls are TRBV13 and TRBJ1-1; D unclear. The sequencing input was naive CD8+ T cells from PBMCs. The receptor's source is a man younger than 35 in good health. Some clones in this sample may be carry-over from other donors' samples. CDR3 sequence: CASRISGSTEAFF. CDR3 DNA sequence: TGTGCCAGCAGGATCTCAGGCTCCACTGAAGCTTTCTTT.